The sequence of this T cell receptor beta chain was determined in a study of shared T cell receptors in the human thymus. Profiled with immunoSEQ multiplex PCR; TCRdb holds only in-frame clones, not every one. The repertoire holds 600,000 or so clones, with about 89% as singletons. There are 15 residues in the CDR3. The V end was cut by 6 bases, the J end by 11 bases, with 22 bases between. Germline lookup yields CDR1 MNHEY and CDR2 SMNVEV (reference sequence). These data are also associated with another study on human thymus T cells. According to that study: The donors were infants in Finland with congenital heart defects, otherwise immunologically healthy. Resections removed during corrective heart surgery provided the thymus tissue used. Thymic TCR repertoires of unrelated people reportedly overlapped highly.

The source of this sequence is a boy younger than two with a congenital heart defect. Sample: thymocytes. The chain couples TRBV27 to TRBJ1-4; no definite D call. The CDR3 DNA reads TGTGCCAGCAGCCTTATCCGAGGCGAGGGTTCGAAACTGTTTTTT. This gives the protein CASSLIRGEGSKLFF.